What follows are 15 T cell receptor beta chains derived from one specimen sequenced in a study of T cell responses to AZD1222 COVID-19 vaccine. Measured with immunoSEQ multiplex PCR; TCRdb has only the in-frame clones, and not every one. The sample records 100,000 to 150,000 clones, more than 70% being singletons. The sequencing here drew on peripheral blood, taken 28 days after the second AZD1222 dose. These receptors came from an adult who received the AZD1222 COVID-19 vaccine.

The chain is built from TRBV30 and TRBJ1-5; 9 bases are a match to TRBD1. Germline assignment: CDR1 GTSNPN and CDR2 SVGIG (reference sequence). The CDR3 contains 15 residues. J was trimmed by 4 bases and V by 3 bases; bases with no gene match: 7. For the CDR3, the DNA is TGTGCCTGGAGCGCCGGGACAGGGATAAATCAGCCCCAGCATTTT. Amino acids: CAWSAGTGINQPQHF. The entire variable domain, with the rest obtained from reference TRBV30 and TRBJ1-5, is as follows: SQTIHQWPATLVQPVGSPLSLECTVEGTSNPNLYWYRQAAGRGLQLLFYSVGIGQISSEVPQNLSASRPQDRQFILSSKKLLLSDSGFYLCAWSAGTGINQPQHFGDGTRLSIL.

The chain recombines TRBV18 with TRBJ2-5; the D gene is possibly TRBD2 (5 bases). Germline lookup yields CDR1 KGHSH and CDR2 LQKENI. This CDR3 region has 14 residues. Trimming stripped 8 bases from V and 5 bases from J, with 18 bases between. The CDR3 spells CASGGSNLHETQYF. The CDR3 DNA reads TGTGCCAGCGGAGGCTCAAACCTCCATGAGACCCAGTACTTC.

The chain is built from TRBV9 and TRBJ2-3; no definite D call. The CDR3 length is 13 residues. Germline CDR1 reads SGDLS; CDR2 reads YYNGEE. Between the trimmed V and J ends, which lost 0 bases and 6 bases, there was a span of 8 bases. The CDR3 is CASSVVAVDTQYF. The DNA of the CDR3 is TGTGCCAGCAGCGTAGTAGCTGTTGATACGCAGTATTTT.

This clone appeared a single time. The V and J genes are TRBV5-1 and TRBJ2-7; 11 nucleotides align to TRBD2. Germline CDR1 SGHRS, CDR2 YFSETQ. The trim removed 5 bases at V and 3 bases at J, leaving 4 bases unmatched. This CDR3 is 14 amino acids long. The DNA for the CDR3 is TGCGCCAGCAGGGCCGGGACTAGCGGCTACGAGCAGTACTTC. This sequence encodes CASRAGTSGYEQYF.

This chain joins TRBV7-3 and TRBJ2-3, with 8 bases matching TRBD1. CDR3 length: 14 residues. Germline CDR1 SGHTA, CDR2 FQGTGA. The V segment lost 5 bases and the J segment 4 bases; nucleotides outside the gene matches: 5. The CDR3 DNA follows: TGTGCCAGCAGCGTCGGACAGGGCGCAGATACGCAGTATTTT. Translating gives CASSVGQGADTQYF. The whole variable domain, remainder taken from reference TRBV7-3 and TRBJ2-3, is GAGVSQTPSNKVTEKGKYVELRCDPISGHTALYWYRQSLGQGPEFLIYFQGTGAADDSGLPNDRFFAVRPEGSVSTLKIQRTERGDSAVYLCASSVGQGADTQYFGPGTRLTVL.

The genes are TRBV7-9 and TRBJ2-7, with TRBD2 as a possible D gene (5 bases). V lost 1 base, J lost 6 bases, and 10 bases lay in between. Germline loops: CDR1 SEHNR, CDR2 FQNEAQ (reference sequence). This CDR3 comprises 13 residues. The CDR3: CASSLGGSGEQYF. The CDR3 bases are TGTGCCAGCAGCTTAGGAGGGTCTGGCGAGCAGTACTTC.

As DNA, the CDR3 is TGCGCCAGCAGTCAATCGGGGTGGGCAGGGGATGGCAATCAGCCCCAGCATTTT. This codes for CASSQSGWAGDGNQPQHF. This sequence joins TRBV23-1 and TRBJ1-5; the D gene is possibly TRBD1 (6 bases). TRBV23-1 is noted as an ORF with a role that remains uncertain. This CDR3 has 18 amino acids. Trimming removed 0 bases from V and 2 bases from J, with 17 bases in between.

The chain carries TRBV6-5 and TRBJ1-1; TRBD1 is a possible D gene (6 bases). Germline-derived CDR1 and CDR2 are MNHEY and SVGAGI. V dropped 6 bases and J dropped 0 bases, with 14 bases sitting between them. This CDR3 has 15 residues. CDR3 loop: CASRQRGTVNTEAFF. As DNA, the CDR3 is TGTGCCAGCAGACAGAGGGGGACGGTGAACACTGAAGCTTTCTTT.

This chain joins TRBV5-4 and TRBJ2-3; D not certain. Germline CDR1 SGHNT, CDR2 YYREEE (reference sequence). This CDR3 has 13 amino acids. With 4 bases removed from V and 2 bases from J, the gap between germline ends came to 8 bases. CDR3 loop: CASSGSITDTQYF. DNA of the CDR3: TGTGCCAGCAGCGGAAGTATCACAGATACGCAGTATTTT.

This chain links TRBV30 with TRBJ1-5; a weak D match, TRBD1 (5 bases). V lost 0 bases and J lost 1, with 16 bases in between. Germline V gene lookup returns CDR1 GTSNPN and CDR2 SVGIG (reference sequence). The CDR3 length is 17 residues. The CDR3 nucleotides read TGTGCCTGGAGTGTACTCCCGGGCAGGGAAAGCAATCAGCCCCAGCATTTT. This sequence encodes CAWSVLPGRESNQPQHF.

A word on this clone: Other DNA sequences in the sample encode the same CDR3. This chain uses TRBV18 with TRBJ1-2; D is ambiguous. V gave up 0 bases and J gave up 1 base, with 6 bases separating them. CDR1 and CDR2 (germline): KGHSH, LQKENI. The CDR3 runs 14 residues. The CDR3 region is CASSPPTVNYGYTF. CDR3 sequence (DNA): TGTGCCAGCTCACCACCGACGGTTAACTATGGCTACACCTTC.

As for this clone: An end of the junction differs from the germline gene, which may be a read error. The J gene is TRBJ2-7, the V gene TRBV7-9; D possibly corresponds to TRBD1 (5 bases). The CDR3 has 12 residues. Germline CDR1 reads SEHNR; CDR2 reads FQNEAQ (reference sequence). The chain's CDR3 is CASSYRTDEVNF. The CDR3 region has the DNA TGTGCCAGCAGCTACAGGACCGACGAGGTGAACTTC.

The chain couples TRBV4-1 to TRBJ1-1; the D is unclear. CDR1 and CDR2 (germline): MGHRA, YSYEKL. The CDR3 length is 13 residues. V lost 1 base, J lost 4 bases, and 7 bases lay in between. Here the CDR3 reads CASSQGSVTEAFF. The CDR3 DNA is TGCGCCAGCAGCCAAGGTTCGGTCACTGAAGCTTTCTTT.

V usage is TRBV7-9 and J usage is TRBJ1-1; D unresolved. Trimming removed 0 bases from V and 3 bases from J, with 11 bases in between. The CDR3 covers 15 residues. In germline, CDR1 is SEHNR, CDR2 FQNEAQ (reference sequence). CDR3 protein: CASSLAPAGYTEAFF. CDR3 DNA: TGTGCCAGCAGCTTAGCGCCGGCGGGTTACACTGAAGCTTTCTTT.

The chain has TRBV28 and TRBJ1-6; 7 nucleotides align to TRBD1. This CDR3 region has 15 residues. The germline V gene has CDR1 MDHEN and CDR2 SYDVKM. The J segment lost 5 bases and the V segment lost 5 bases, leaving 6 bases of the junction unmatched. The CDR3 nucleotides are TGTGCCAGCAGTCTCATCGACAGGGATAATTCACCCCTCCACTTT. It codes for CASSLIDRDNSPLHF. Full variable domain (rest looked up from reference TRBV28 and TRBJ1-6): DVKVTQSSRYLVKRTGEKVFLECVQDMDHENMFWYRQDPGLGLRLIYFSYDVKMKEKGDIPEGYSVSREKKERFSLILESASTNQTSMYLCASSLIDRDNSPLHFGNGTRLTVT.